Shown below are 9 T cell receptor beta chains from a single sample sequenced in a study of T cell responses to AZD1222 COVID-19 vaccine (dated by TCRdb to 2020 to 2023). The sample's time point label is to be understood as: baseline before first vaccination. The library was prepared using the immunoSEQ multiplex PCR assay. TCRdb holds this immuneACCESS table with in-frame rearrangements only. Some clones are missing; in checked studies, unresolved V genes explain under half, and the rest has no known cause. For this sample the table gives some 61,000 clones, of which roughly nine tenths were detected only once. The biggest ten clones account for approximately 15% of the sample. Sequencing was performed on peripheral blood, taken on day 0 of AZD1222 vaccination. The receptors derive from an adult in good health.

This clone is categorized as medium-sized. V is TRBV4-1 and J is TRBJ1-4, with 9 bases that match TRBD1. This CDR3 comprises 18 residues. Per the germline V gene, CDR1 is MGHRA and CDR2 is YSYEKL. V dropped 0 bases and J dropped 5; count of bases not matched to a gene: 10. CDR3 sequence (DNA): TGCGCCAGCAGCCAAGAGGGGGGACAGGGACAGAGCAATGAAAAACTGTTTTTT. It yields the protein CASSQEGGQGQSNEKLFF.

This chain links TRBV4-1 with TRBJ1-4, with TRBD1 as a possible D gene (6 bases). The germline V gene has CDR1 MGHRA and CDR2 YSYEKL. CDR3 length: 16 residues. Trimming removed 1 base from V and 8 bases from J, with 17 bases in between. This chain's CDR3 is CASSQVSGGASEKLFF. In DNA form, the CDR3 reads TGCGCCAGCAGCCAAGTAAGCGGGGGGGCAAGCGAAAAACTGTTTTTT.

This clone was found once. This chain uses TRBV29-1 with TRBJ1-1, with no clear D. Per the germline V gene, CDR1 is SQVTM and CDR2 is ANQGSEA. V was clipped by 5 bases and J by 1 base, with 14 bases between them. This CDR3 is built from 14 residues. CDR3 coding DNA: TGCAGCGTTCTATCCCCCCCCGAGAACACTGAAGCTTTCTTT. Protein product: CSVLSPPENTEAFF. Full variable domain (outside the CDR3, taken from reference TRBV29-1 and TRBJ1-1): SAVISQKPSRDICQRGTSLTIQCQVDSQVTMMFWYRQQPGQSLTLIATANQGSEATYESGFVIDKFPISRPNLTFSTLTVSNMSPEDSSIYLCSVLSPPENTEAFFGQGTRLTVV.

J is TRBJ1-6 and V is TRBV7-2, with 9 nucleotides matching TRBD1. The V gene end was trimmed by 0 bases and the J gene end by 9 bases; junction bases not matched to a gene: 3. The CDR3 totals 15 residues. CDR1 and CDR2 from the germline V gene are SGHTA and FQGNSA. The DNA for the CDR3 is TGTGCCAGCAGCTTAGCGGGGACAGGGACTTCACCCCTCCACTTT. It yields the protein CASSLAGTGTSPLHF.

The V and J genes are TRBV30 and TRBJ1-6; 7 positions match TRBD1. The germline V gene has CDR1 GTSNPN and CDR2 SVGIG (reference sequence). V lost 1 base, J lost 9 bases, and 3 bases stayed unmatched. CDR3 size: 13 residues. CDR3 DNA: TGTGCCTGGAGTGCCAACAGGGGTTCACCCCTCCACTTT. As protein: CAWSANRGSPLHF.

This clone was counted a few times. J is TRBJ2-7 and V is TRBV5-6; unclear D gene. The CDR3 has 16 residues. Germline CDR1 SGHDT, CDR2 YYEEEE. The germline V and J ends were trimmed by 1 base and 5 bases, with 19 bases remaining between them. CDR3 nucleotides: TGTGCCAGCAGCTTGCTTCCAAGGTCCCTTGGGAACGAGCAGTACTTC. Amino acid sequence: CASSLLPRSLGNEQYF.

DNA of the CDR3: TGTGCCAGCAGCCGCCCAGGGGCGCCTGGCTACACCTTC. Amino acid sequence: CASSRPGAPGYTF. This chain links TRBV6-5 with TRBJ1-2; possible D gene TRBD1, 6 bases. Trimming removed 6 bases at V and 7 bases at J, with 15 bases between. Germline CDR1 reads MNHEY; CDR2 reads SVGAGI. The CDR3 has 13 residues.

The V call is TRBV6-5, the J call TRBJ2-1, with 7 bases identical to TRBD2. This CDR3 is 14 amino acids long. The germline V gene has CDR1 MNHEY and CDR2 SVGAGI. V lost 2 bases to trimming and J lost 2 bases; unmatched junction nucleotides: 0. DNA for the CDR3: TGTGCCAGCAGTTACGGGGGGGCCTACAATGAGCAGTTCTTC. Translating gives CASSYGGAYNEQFF.

The chain is built from TRBV3-1 (or the pseudogene TRBV3-2) and TRBJ2-3, with 13 bases fitting TRBD2. V gave up 0 bases and J gave up 4 bases; unmatched junction bases: 4. There are 17 residues in the CDR3. The germline V gene has CDR1 LGHDT and CDR2 YNNKEL (reference sequence). CDR3 loop: CASSQEGLAGSPDTQYF. The CDR3 region has the DNA TGTGCCAGCAGCCAAGAGGGACTAGCGGGGTCCCCAGATACGCAGTATTTT.